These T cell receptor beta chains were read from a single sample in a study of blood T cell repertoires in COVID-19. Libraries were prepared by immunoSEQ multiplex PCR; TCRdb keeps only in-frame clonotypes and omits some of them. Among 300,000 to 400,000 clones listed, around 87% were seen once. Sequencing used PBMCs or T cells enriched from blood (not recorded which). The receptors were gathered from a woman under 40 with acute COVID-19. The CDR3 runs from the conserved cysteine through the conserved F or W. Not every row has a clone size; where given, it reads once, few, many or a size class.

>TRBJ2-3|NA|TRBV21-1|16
CASSPDSGGVRDTQYF
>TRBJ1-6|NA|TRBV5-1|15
CASSPGYSYNSPLHF
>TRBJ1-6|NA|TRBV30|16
CAWGRLQGAGNSPLHF
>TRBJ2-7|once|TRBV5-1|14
CASSLLSSSYEQYF
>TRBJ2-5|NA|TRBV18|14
CASRSPGKQETQYF
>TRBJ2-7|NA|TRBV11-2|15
CASSISGGGPYEQYF
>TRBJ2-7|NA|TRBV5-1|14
CASSKWTGESEQYF
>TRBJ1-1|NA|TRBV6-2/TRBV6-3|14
CASSRGQSNTEAFF
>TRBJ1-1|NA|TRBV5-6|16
CASSTSRTGENTEAFF
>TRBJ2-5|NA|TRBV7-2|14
CASSLDRGAETQYF
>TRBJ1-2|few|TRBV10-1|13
CASTRPANYGYTF
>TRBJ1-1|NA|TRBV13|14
CASSARGGSTEAFF
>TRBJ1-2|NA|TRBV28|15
CASSFYPPTGSGYTF
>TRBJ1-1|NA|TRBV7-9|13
CASSPQANTEAFF
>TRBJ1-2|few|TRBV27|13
CASSRQGFDGYTF
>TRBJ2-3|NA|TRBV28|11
CASSQTDTQYF
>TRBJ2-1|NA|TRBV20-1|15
CSAIDRVFSAGEQFF
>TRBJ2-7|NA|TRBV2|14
CASSEAGGAYEQYF
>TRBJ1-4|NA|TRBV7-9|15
CASSPPGQGREKLFF
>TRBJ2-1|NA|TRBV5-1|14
CASAEQGAFNEQFF
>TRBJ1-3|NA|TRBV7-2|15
CASSLVGGAGNTIYF
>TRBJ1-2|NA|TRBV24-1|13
CATSPSGGFGYTF
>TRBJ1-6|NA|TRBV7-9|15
CASSEGDLGNSPLHF
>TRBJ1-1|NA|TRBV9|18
CASSAALGQTNMNTEAFF
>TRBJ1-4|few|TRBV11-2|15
CASSLDGGAGEKLFF
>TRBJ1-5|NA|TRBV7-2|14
CASSLWSGNQPQHF
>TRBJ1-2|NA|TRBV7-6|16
CASSLMAAAGRDGYTF
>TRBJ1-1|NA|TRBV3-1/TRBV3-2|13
CASRRQGTTEAFF
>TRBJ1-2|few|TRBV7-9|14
CASSYLQDNYGYTF
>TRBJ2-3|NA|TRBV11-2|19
CASSFPGTSGGIGTDTQYF
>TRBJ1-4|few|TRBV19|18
CASSTPWEGRVHNEKLFF
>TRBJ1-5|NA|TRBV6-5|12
CASSWEGQPQHF
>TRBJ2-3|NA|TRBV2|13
CASSERGLDTQYF
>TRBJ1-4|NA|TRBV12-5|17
CASGLSQAAGLGEKLFF
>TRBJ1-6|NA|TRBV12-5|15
CASGPGTVYNSPLHF
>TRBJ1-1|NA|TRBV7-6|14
CASSQPDRDTEAFF
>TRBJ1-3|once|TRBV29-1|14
CSVEGQGSGNTIYF
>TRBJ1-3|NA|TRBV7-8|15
CASSPGTGVGNTIYF
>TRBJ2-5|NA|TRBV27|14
CASGQGALVETQYF
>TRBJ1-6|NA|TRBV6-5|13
CASRDRDNSPLHF
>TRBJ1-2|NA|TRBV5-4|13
CASSLYPLRGYTF
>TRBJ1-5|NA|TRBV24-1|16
CATSDGGQTINQPQHF